Listed below are T cell receptor beta chains from one sample, sequenced in a study of T cells in Graves' hyperthyroidism and ophthalmopathy. Each CDR3 protein gets one entry after TCRdb re-called the multiplex PCR reads with MiXCR. The data hold around 450,000 distinct CDR3 sequences, with 15% to 18% observed a single time. Sequencing was carried out using blood. Receptors were obtained from a young woman with Graves' hyperthyroidism. Each CDR3 is given with its conserved first and last residue. Fields, in order: V gene, clone size, D gene, J gene, CDR3 DNA, CDR3 protein. A D gene is named only where the DNA matches it firmly. Part of the rows lack a size; the others show once, few, many or a class for expanded clones.

TRBV28,-,-,TRBJ2-7,TGTGCCAGCAGTTTCGGGGGAATGGGCGGGGCCCACGAGCAGTACTTC,CASSFGGMGGAHEQYF
TRBV20-1,many,TRBD2,TRBJ2-5,TGCAGTGCTAGAGATCAAGGCGGGAGGGGTGGGGAGACCCAGTACTTC,CSARDQGGRGGETQYF
TRBV18,once,TRBD1,TRBJ1-1,TGTGCCAGCTCCCCCGGGACAGATGAAGCTTTCTTT,CASSPGTDEAFF
TRBV27,-,TRBD2,TRBJ2-1,TGTGCCAGCAGGGGAACCTTGACTAGCGGTACCAATGAGCAGTTCTTC,CASRGTLTSGTNEQFF
TRBV6-2/TRBV6-3,-,TRBD2,TRBJ2-7,TGTGCCAGTGTTAAAGCCGGGACTAGTGTCTACGAGCAGTACTTC,CASVKAGTSVYEQYF
TRBV3-1,-,TRBD1,TRBJ1-2,TGTGCCAGCAGCCCTCGGACAGGCGAGGGGGACTATGGCTACACCTTC,CASSPRTGEGDYGYTF
TRBV2,many,TRBD1,TRBJ2-7,TGTGCCAGCAGTCAGGGGGCGGGGAACGAGCAGTACTTC,CASSQGAGNEQYF
TRBV3-1,many,TRBD2,TRBJ2-1,TGTGCCAGCAGCCAAGGGGGACTAGCGGACGAGCAGTTCTTC,CASSQGGLADEQFF
TRBV20-1,few,-,TRBJ1-5,TGCAGTGCTAGACCCCCGGAGGGCTTCGGGCCCCAGCATTTT,CSARPPEGFGPQHF
TRBV29-1,few,TRBD2,TRBJ2-5,TGCAGCGTTGTGGGGCGGGGGCAAGAGACCCAGTACTTC,CSVVGRGQETQYF
TRBV20-1,few,-,TRBJ2-7,TGCAGTGCTAGTGTTTCTGGTCTGAACTACGAGCAGTACTTC,CSASVSGLNYEQYF
TRBV20-1,many,TRBD1,TRBJ1-2,TGCAGTGCTGACAGGGGGGATGGCTACACCTTC,CSADRGDGYTF
TRBV3-1,many,-,TRBJ2-4,TGTGCCAGCAGCCGGGACGGTCAAAACATTCAGTACTTC,CASSRDGQNIQYF
TRBV9,-,-,TRBJ1-1,TGTGCCAGCAGCGTAGGTGGGGCTGAAGCTTTCTTT,CASSVGGAEAFF
TRBV14,-,TRBD2,TRBJ2-5,TGTGCCAGCAGCCGAGAAAGACCGGGACTAGTGTTGGAGACCCAGTACTTC,CASSRERPGLVLETQYF
TRBV18,many,TRBD2,TRBJ2-1,TGTGCCAGCTCACCAGCACTAGCGGGGGGAAACAATGAGCAGTTCTTC,CASSPALAGGNNEQFF
TRBV20-1,-,-,TRBJ1-2,TGCAGTGCTAGAGGACACCAGACTAAAGGCTACACCTTC,CSARGHQTKGYTF
TRBV11-2,many,-,TRBJ2-5,TGTGCCAGCAGCGTGATCCGGGCTTACGGGGAGCAAGAGACCCAGTACTTC,CASSVIRAYGEQETQYF
TRBV6-1,many,-,TRBJ1-1,TGTGCCAGCAGTGACCCTGCGTTGAACACTGAAGCTTTCTTT,CASSDPALNTEAFF
TRBV24-1,few,TRBD2,TRBJ2-1,TGTGCCACCAGTGACCCGGGGGGGGGCGGTTCCTACAATGAGCAGTTCTTC,CATSDPGGGGSYNEQFF
TRBV20-1,few,-,TRBJ1-2,TGCAGTGCTGAAATCGTAGTAAACTATGGCTACACCTTC,CSAEIVVNYGYTF
TRBV11-2,many,-,TRBJ2-5,TGTGCCAGCAGCTTAGTACGTGGAGAAAGGGGGCAAGAGACCCAGTACTTC,CASSLVRGERGQETQYF
TRBV18,-,-,TRBJ1-2,TGTGCCAGCTCACCAGGGTTAAGCCCTAACTATGGCTACACCTTC,CASSPGLSPNYGYTF
TRBV7-2,many,-,TRBJ2-3,TGTGCCAGCAGCCAAGTCCCTTCTAGCACAGATACGCAGTATTTT,CASSQVPSSTDTQYF
TRBV2,many,-,TRBJ1-5,TGTGCCAGCAGTTGGACTAGTCAGAATCAGCCCCAGCATTTT,CASSWTSQNQPQHF
TRBV12-3/TRBV12-4,few,-,TRBJ1-1,TGTGCCAGCAGTTTAGCGGGGGTGTGGGACGAAGCTTTCTTT,CASSLAGVWDEAFF
TRBV18,-,-,TRBJ1-1,TGTGCCAGCTACCCTAACTTGAACACTGAAGCTTTCTTT,CASYPNLNTEAFF
TRBV9,many,TRBD2,TRBJ2-1,TGTGCCAGCAGCGTAGGGGGACTAGCAGGACATGAGCAGTTCTTC,CASSVGGLAGHEQFF
TRBV2,many,TRBD1,TRBJ1-2,TGTGCCAGCAGTGTTCACCAGACAGGGGCCGCCGGCTATGGCTACACCTTC,CASSVHQTGAAGYGYTF
TRBV2,many,TRBD2,TRBJ2-5,TGTGCCAGCAGGAAGACTAGCGGGAGTTCAGGAGAGACCCAGTACTTC,CASRKTSGSSGETQYF
TRBV28,many,TRBD2,TRBJ2-1,TGTGCCAGCAGTTTTAGCGGGGTCTCCTACAATGAGCAGTTCTTC,CASSFSGVSYNEQFF
TRBV11-3,many,-,TRBJ2-1,TGTGCCAGCAGTCTAGAAGGGACCCGCCAACTAAATGAGCAGTTCTTC,CASSLEGTRQLNEQFF
TRBV6-1,few,-,TRBJ1-5,TGTGCCAGCAGTCAGGACGCCTCCATGAATCAGCCCCAGCATTTT,CASSQDASMNQPQHF
TRBV7-2,many,-,TRBJ1-6,TGTGCCAGCAGCTTAGAAGGTCTCGGGGATTCACCCCTCCACTTT,CASSLEGLGDSPLHF
TRBV29-1,many,-,TRBJ1-1,TGCAGCGCTGTGACGATAATGAACACTGAAGCTTTCTTT,CSAVTIMNTEAFF
TRBV20-1,many,-,TRBJ2-7,TGCAGTGCTAGGAAACAGGGTCCTGGGGACGAGCAGTACTTC,CSARKQGPGDEQYF
TRBV9,-,-,TRBJ2-3,TGTGCCAGCAGCGCCGGGACACCTTTCACAGATACGCAGTATTTT,CASSAGTPFTDTQYF
TRBV27,many,TRBD1,TRBJ1-6,TGTGCCAGCAGTTTAACCGGGACAGGGATTAATTCACCCCTCCACTTT,CASSLTGTGINSPLHF
TRBV20-1,many,TRBD2,TRBJ2-1,TGCAGTGCTGACGGACTAGCGGGGTTGGATGAGCAGTTCTTC,CSADGLAGLDEQFF
TRBV18,many,-,TRBJ1-1,TGTGCCAGCTCACGAGGACTAGAGGAGGGCGCTTTCTTT,CASSRGLEEGAFF
TRBV28,many,-,TRBJ2-7,TGTGCCAGCAGTTCCCCGGGACAGGGTTTCGCGGGGGGTTACGAGCAGTACTTC,CASSSPGQGFAGGYEQYF
TRBV4-2,many,-,TRBJ1-5,TGTGCCAGCAGCCCCCTGACAGATAGCAATCAGCCCCAGCATTTT,CASSPLTDSNQPQHF
TRBV7-7,many,-,TRBJ2-2,TGTGCTAGCAGCCCGGTGGCCCTTAACACCGGGGAGCTGTTTTTT,CASSPVALNTGELFF
TRBV20-1,-,-,TRBJ2-7,TGCAGTGCTAGATATGACAGGAAATTATCCTGCGAGCAGTACTTC,CSARYDRKLSCEQYF
TRBV20-1,-,TRBD2,TRBJ2-3,TGCAGTGCCGGCCCCGGACTAGCGGGGGCCGCGCCAGATACGCAGTATTTT,CSAGPGLAGAAPDTQYF
TRBV6-1,many,-,TRBJ2-7,TGTGCCAGCAGTCCTGGGACAATTGGCTACGAGCAGTACTTC,CASSPGTIGYEQYF
TRBV18,many,-,TRBJ2-1,TGTGCCAGCTCAGCCACCGACTACAATGAGCAGTTCTTC,CASSATDYNEQFF
TRBV20-1,-,TRBD2,TRBJ2-7,TGCAGTGCTAGAGCTTGGAGCGGGAGCTTCAACGAGCAGTACTTC,CSARAWSGSFNEQYF
TRBV7-9,many,-,TRBJ2-3,TGTGCCAGCAGCTTAGTAGGGTCCGTTAGCACAGATACGCAGTATTTT,CASSLVGSVSTDTQYF
TRBV20-1,many,TRBD2,TRBJ2-1,TGCAGTGCTAGAGATCCACTAGCGGGAGGTCGGAATGAGCAGTTCTTC,CSARDPLAGGRNEQFF
TRBV7-6,many,-,TRBJ1-1,TGTGCCAGCAGCTTAGTGTCGAGGGGGTACATGAACACTGAAGCTTTCTTT,CASSLVSRGYMNTEAFF
TRBV28,-,TRBD1,TRBJ2-3,TGTGCCAGCACGACCCCGGACAGGGTATCCGGTACGCAGTATTTT,CASTTPDRVSGTQYF
TRBV19,many,-,TRBJ1-1,TGTGCCAGTTGCATAGGGTGGAACACTGAAGCTTTCTTT,CASCIGWNTEAFF
TRBV12-3/TRBV12-4,-,-,TRBJ1-1,TGTGCCAGCAGCTACAATCCGGAGGGACTAGCTTTCTTT,CASSYNPEGLAFF
TRBV4-2,many,-,TRBJ1-2,TGTGCCAGCAGCCAAGATAACTCGAATAACTATGGCTACACCTTC,CASSQDNSNNYGYTF
TRBV5-6,few,TRBD1,TRBJ1-6,TGTGCCAGCAGACCTGCGGGACAGGGTATGTTACGCGTGAAGAATTCACCCCTCCACTTT,CASRPAGQGMLRVKNSPLHF
TRBV3-1,many,-,TRBJ2-7,TGTGCCAGCAGCTACGGCGAGGGAGCATACGAGCAGTACTTC,CASSYGEGAYEQYF
TRBV3-1,-,-,TRBJ2-7,TGTGCCAGCAGTCGGGACCGGAGAGGCCACGAGCAGTACTTC,CASSRDRRGHEQYF
TRBV6-6,many,-,TRBJ1-1,TGTGCCAGCAGTTACTCATGGGATGGGAACACTGAAGCTTTCTTT,CASSYSWDGNTEAFF